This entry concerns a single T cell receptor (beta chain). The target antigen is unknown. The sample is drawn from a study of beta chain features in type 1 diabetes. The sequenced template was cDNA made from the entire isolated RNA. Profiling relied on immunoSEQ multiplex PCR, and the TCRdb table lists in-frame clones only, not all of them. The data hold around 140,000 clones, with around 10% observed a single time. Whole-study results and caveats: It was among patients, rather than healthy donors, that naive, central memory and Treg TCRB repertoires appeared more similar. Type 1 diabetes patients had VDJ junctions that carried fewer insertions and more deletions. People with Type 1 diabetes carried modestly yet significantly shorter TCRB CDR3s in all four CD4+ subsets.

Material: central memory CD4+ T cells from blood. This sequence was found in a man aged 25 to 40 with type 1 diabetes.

CDR3: CASTLDSHNEQFF. CDR3 coding DNA: TGTGCCAGCACCTTGGACAGTCACAATGAGCAGTTCTTC. The chain has TRBV11-2 and TRBJ2-1; D possibly corresponds to TRBD1 (6 bases). Trimming cost V 7 bases and J 5 bases, with 12 bases left between them. The length of the CDR3 is 13 residues. Germline CDR1 reads SGHAT; CDR2 reads FQNNGV. Filled out from reference TRBV11-2 and TRBJ2-1, the complete variable domain reads EAGVAQSPRYKIIEKRQSVAFWCNPISGHATLYWYQQILGQGPKLLIQFQNNGVVDDSQLPKDRFSAERLKGVDSTLKIQPAKLEDSAVYLCASTLDSHNEQFFGPGTRLTVL.